Below, 17 T cell receptor beta chains from the same sample are listed, as sequenced in a study of cytotoxic CD8 clonotypes in ibrutinib-treated CLL. Sequencing was performed with immunoSEQ multiplex PCR; in TCRdb, only in-frame clones are kept and a portion is missing. The table has roughly 160,000 clones, approximately 80% seen once. The material was PBMCs, obtained after 24 months of ibrutinib treatment. Source of these receptors: a human donor with chronic lymphocytic leukemia.

The chain carries TRBV6-1 and TRBJ1-4, with D unresolved. The CDR3 is made up of 12 amino acids. The germline CDR1 and CDR2 sequences are MNHNS and SASEGT. V was cut by 3 bases and J by 5 bases, with 4 bases left in between. For the CDR3, the DNA is TGTGCCAGCAGTGATGTAAATGAAAAACTGTTTTTT. This codes for CASSDVNEKLFF.

CDR3 DNA: TGTGCCAGCAGTTTAAGGTCCCCGTATGGCTACACCTTC. Protein: CASSLRSPYGYTF. V and J are TRBV28 and TRBJ1-2; unclear D gene. The V gene's germline CDR1 is MDHEN and CDR2 SYDVKM. This CDR3 spans 13 amino acids. Trimming left V 2 bases short and J 5 bases short, with 9 bases between.

V usage is TRBV28 and J usage is TRBJ1-3, with TRBD1 identical over 7 bases. The ends lost 5 bases at V and 4 bases at J; junction bases unmatched: 5. The length of the CDR3 is 14 residues. CDR1 and CDR2 (germline): MDHEN, SYDVKM. CDR3 DNA: TGTGCCAGCAGTACACAGGGGAAGGGAAACACCATATATTTT. Translated, it gives CASSTQGKGNTIYF.

The rearrangement joins TRBV5-6 to TRBJ2-6; maybe TRBD2 (5 bases). The CDR3 sequence is 15 residues long. Between the trimmed V and J ends, which lost 0 bases and 3 bases, there was a span of 7 bases. CDR1 is SGHDT, CDR2 YYEEEE, per germline. CDR3 sequence (DNA): TGTGCCAGCAGCTTGGGAGGGAATGGGGCCAACGTCCTGACTTTC. This gives the protein CASSLGGNGANVLTF.

This sequence joins TRBV28 and TRBJ1-2; TRBD1 agrees at 9 bases. The germline V gene encodes CDR1 MDHEN and CDR2 SYDVKM. The CDR3 has 16 residues. The V segment lost 5 bases and the J segment 6 bases; nucleotides outside the gene matches: 13. CDR3 sequence reads: CASSPYLGTGKDGYTF. The CDR3 DNA reads TGTGCCAGCAGTCCATACTTAGGGACAGGGAAGGATGGCTACACCTTC.

This rearrangement joins TRBV6-6 to TRBJ1-5; 9 bases match TRBD1. The J segment lost 6 bases and the V segment lost 6 bases, leaving 9 bases of the junction unmatched. Germline CDR1 and CDR2: MNHNY and SVGAGI (reference sequence). The CDR3 is 15 residues long. CDR3: CASRQGAGASQPQHF. CDR3 DNA: TGTGCCAGCAGACAGGGGGCGGGCGCAAGTCAGCCCCAGCATTTT.

This chain joins TRBV6-1 and TRBJ2-3; D possibly corresponds to TRBD2 (5 bases). There are 12 residues in the CDR3. Germline V gene data show CDR1 as MNHNS and CDR2 as SASEGT. The V gene lost 8 bases and the J gene lost 5 bases, with 11 bases spanning the gap. This CDR3 reads CASDGRGDTQYF. The CDR3 nucleotides are TGTGCCAGCGACGGCCGGGGAGATACGCAGTATTTT.

The V call is TRBV5-4, the J call TRBJ2-7; 10 bases align to TRBD2. This CDR3 region has 16 residues. Trimming at V came to 4 bases and at J to 2 bases, leaving 9 bases not matched to a gene. Germline V gives CDR1 SGHNT, CDR2 YYREEE (reference sequence). The DNA of the CDR3 is TGTGCCAGCAGCGGGGGATCAAGCGGGAGGGCCTACGAGCAGTACTTC. Its translation is CASSGGSSGRAYEQYF.

J is TRBJ2-1 and V is TRBV9, with D possibly being TRBD2 (5 bases). This CDR3 has 15 amino acids. Deletions cut 0 bases from V and 3 bases from J, with 10 bases between. The germline CDR1 and CDR2 sequences are SGDLS and YYNGEE. CDR3 residues: CASSVGLLVYNEQFF. Written as DNA, the CDR3 is TGTGCCAGCAGCGTAGGTTTACTAGTCTACAATGAGCAGTTCTTC.

By sample fraction, this clone is medium-sized (0.01 to 0.1%). The rearrangement joins TRBV4-1 to TRBJ1-5; D might be TRBD1 (5 bases). Trimming pared 4 bases from V and 3 bases from J, leaving 13 bases between. The CDR3 covers 15 residues. The germline V gene encodes CDR1 MGHRA and CDR2 YSYEKL. CDR3 amino acids: CASSPFRDPNQPQHF. The CDR3, as DNA: TGCGCCAGCAGCCCCTTTCGGGACCCCAATCAGCCCCAGCATTTT.

This rearrangement joins TRBV6-1 to TRBJ1-5; tentatively, D is TRBD1 (5 bases). The ends were cut back, 5 bases at V and 6 bases at J, with 11 bases in the middle. CDR1 and CDR2 from the germline V gene are MNHNS and SASEGT. The CDR3 runs 13 residues. For the CDR3, the DNA is TGTGCCAGCAGTCTGTGGGGGAGTCAGCCCCAGCATTTT. Translation: CASSLWGSQPQHF.

The gene calls are TRBV2 and TRBJ2-4; 7 bases map to TRBD2. V dropped 6 bases and J dropped 8; count of bases not matched to a gene: 13. This CDR3 is 15 amino acids long. The germline gives CDR1 SNHLY, CDR2 FYNNEI. For the CDR3, the DNA is TGTGCCAGCAGGAACTTGGAGGGGAGGGTATACATTCAGTACTTC. It yields the protein CASRNLEGRVYIQYF.

This chain uses TRBV5-1 with TRBJ2-1; D perhaps matches TRBD2 (6 bases). In germline, CDR1 is SGHRS, CDR2 YFSETQ. Trimming stripped 4 bases from V and 10 bases from J, with 15 bases between. CDR3 length: 13 amino acids. In DNA, the CDR3 is TGCGCCAGCAGCCCCCCCCAGGGAGGCGAGCAGTTCTTC. As protein: CASSPPQGGEQFF.

The rearrangement uses TRBV19 and TRBJ2-3; a weak D match, TRBD1 (6 bases). The CDR3 sequence is 16 residues long. Germline V gives CDR1 LNHDA, CDR2 SQIVND (reference sequence). Trimming left V 5 bases short and J 0 bases short, with 15 bases between. For the CDR3, the DNA is TGTGCCAGTAGTCCGGGCAGAGGGACAAGCACAGATACGCAGTATTTT. Amino acid sequence: CASSPGRGTSTDTQYF.

The rearrangement uses TRBV4-2 and TRBJ2-1, with TRBD2 matching over 9 bases. Germline V gives CDR1 LGHNA, CDR2 YNFKEQ. J lost 3 bases, V lost 0 bases, and 3 bases had no gene match. CDR3 length: 16 residues. In DNA, the CDR3 is TGTGCCAGCAGCCAAGATTGGCGGGGGGGCTACAATGAGCAGTTCTTC. Amino acid sequence: CASSQDWRGGYNEQFF.

V usage is TRBV30 and J usage is TRBJ1-2; D is ambiguous. With 2 bases removed from V and 7 bases from J, the gap between germline ends came to 11 bases. CDR3 size: 12 residues. CDR1 GTSNPN and CDR2 SVGIG come from the germline V gene (reference sequence). The CDR3 sequence is CAWSPGEGGYTF. The CDR3 DNA sequence: TGTGCCTGGAGTCCCGGGGAGGGTGGCTACACCTTC. The entire variable domain, with the rest obtained from reference TRBV30 and TRBJ1-2, is as follows: SQTIHQWPATLVQPVGSPLSLECTVEGTSNPNLYWYRQAAGRGLQLLFYSVGIGQISSEVPQNLSASRPQDRQFILSSKKLLLSDSGFYLCAWSPGEGGYTFGSGTRLTVV.

This chain links TRBV4-2 with TRBJ1-1, with D possibly matching TRBD1 (6 bases). This CDR3 comprises 15 residues. With 4 bases removed from V and 0 bases from J, the gap between germline ends came to 12 bases. CDR1 is LGHNA and CDR2 is YNFKEQ in the germline V gene. The CDR3 here is CASSRDRLMNTEAFF. The CDR3 nucleotides read TGTGCCAGCAGCCGAGACAGGCTCATGAACACTGAAGCTTTCTTT.